This T cell receptor (beta chain) was retrieved from a study of blood T cell repertoires in COVID-19. About the study: Whether acute or convalescent, the COVID-19 samples came from the United States, Italy and Spain. PBMCs, B-cell-depleted T cells, or T cells were the source of the cDNA or gDNA that made up the material.

The Seattle site enrolled patients during active infection and followed them longitudinally. As originally analysed: Estimation of nucleated cell counts was performed using reference gene primer amplification. The repertoire was sequenced with immunoSEQ multiplex PCR; TCRdb's copy has only in-frame clones and lacks some. V, J and clone size were drawn from that table, and D and trimming were deduced from the DNA. The sample shows some 180,000 clones, 70% to 90% of them seen only once. J lost 4 bases, V lost 6 bases, and 7 bases had no gene match. This CDR3 is 15 amino acids long. The germline V gene encodes CDR1 MNHEY and CDR2 SVGAGI. This clone was recorded once.

The clonotype originates from a woman aged 80 or over with COVID-19, enrolled during active disease. The material sequenced was peripheral blood. This chain uses TRBV6-5 with TRBJ2-3; 10 bases agree with TRBD1. Written as DNA, the CDR3 is TGTGCCAGCAGAAAGACAGGGGGCTTGTCAGATACGCAGTATTTT. This encodes CASRKTGGLSDTQYF.